This entry features one TCR beta chain sequence. With 3 bases removed from V and 5 bases from J, the gap between germline ends came to 10 bases. This CDR3 has 13 amino acids. Germline CDR1 and CDR2: LGHNT and FRNRAP. Clones were sequenced by immunoSEQ multiplex PCR, and TCRdb holds only the in-frame ones, with some missing. In the table there are around 1 million clones, 70% to 85% of which are singletons. The data derive from a study of shared clonotypes between healthy human individuals. Study as a whole: CD4 naive and memory got three plates each, CD8 naive two, CD8 memory one.

This receptor was obtained from a man between 18 and 29 years old in good health. Sequencing was carried out using memory CD4+ T cells sorted from blood. Subset: CD45RA-negative fraction. The rearrangement links TRBV12-5 to TRBJ1-1; D is unresolved. The CDR3 sequence is CASGLQGSTEAFF. CDR3 nucleotides: TGTGCTAGTGGTTTACAAGGGTCGACTGAAGCTTTCTTT. The entire variable domain, with the rest obtained from reference TRBV12-5 and TRBJ1-1, is as follows: DARVTQTPRHKVTEMGQEVTMRCQPILGHNTVFWYRQTMMQGLELLAYFRNRAPLDDSGMPKDRFSAEMPDATLATLKIQPSEPRDSAVYFCASGLQGSTEAFFGQGTRLTVV.